This T cell receptor (beta chain) comes out of a study of cytomegalovirus exposure and HLA in healthy donors. A multiplex PCR was run with 60 Vbeta primers and 13 Jbeta primers. The protocol was immunoSEQ multiplex PCR, while the TCRdb copy is restricted to in-frame clones and leaves out a portion. The repertoire holds about 93,000 clones, approximately 81% seen once, with 3% to 3.5% in the top ten. Trimming pared 8 bases from V and 0 bases from J, leaving 13 bases between. The CDR3 runs 14 residues. The germline CDR1 and CDR2 sequences are SEHNR and FQNEAQ (reference sequence). About this clone itself: Its antigen is currently unknown.

Study-level points and caveats: Most subjects' HLA-A and HLA-B alleles were reportedly predicted from TCR beta sequences. The authors later linked a missense DCLRE1C variant to TCR beta V- and J-gene trimming.

The TCR sequence derives from a woman in her thirties or forties in good health and CMV-seronegative. Sequenced material: PBMCs. The chain combines TRBV7-9 with TRBJ1-2, with D perhaps TRBD1 (5 bases). This CDR3 is CASVFGTSNYGYTF. DNA for the CDR3: TGTGCCAGCGTCTTCGGGACTTCTAACTATGGCTACACCTTC. The entire variable domain, with the rest obtained from reference TRBV7-9 and TRBJ1-2, is as follows: DTGVSQNPRHKITKRGQNVTFRCDPISEHNRLYWYRQTLGQGPEFLTYFQNEAQLEKSRLLSDRFSAERPKGSFSTLEIQRTEQGDSAMYLCASVFGTSNYGYTFGSGTRLTVV.